In this sample, the clone carrying this T cell receptor (beta chain) turned up many times. The antigen is undetermined. The source of the sample is a study of T cell repertoires in cytomegalovirus infection. Looking at the study overall: Indications of both CMV infection and matching HLA type were provided by public TCR beta signatures.

In TCRdb, the reads were re-called with MiXCR into one record per CDR3 protein. In the table there are about 300,000 distinct CDR3 sequences, around 10% of which are singletons. Study-level findings and limits: Pooled public TCR beta family frequency picked out CMV carriers with the relevant HLA.

The receptor comes from a human donor in good health (CMV status not recorded). Some clones in this sample may be carry-over from other donors' samples. Sequenced material: PBMCs.

The CDR3 loop is CASSTGGSQPQHF. The CDR3 DNA is TGTGCCAGCAGCACAGGGGGGAGCCAGCCCCAGCATTTT. This chain joins TRBV7-2 and TRBJ1-5; 8 bases map to TRBD1. The J segment lost 7 bases and the V segment lost 5 bases, leaving 4 bases of the junction unmatched. The V gene's germline CDR1 is SGHTA and CDR2 FQGNSA. The CDR3 is 13 residues long.